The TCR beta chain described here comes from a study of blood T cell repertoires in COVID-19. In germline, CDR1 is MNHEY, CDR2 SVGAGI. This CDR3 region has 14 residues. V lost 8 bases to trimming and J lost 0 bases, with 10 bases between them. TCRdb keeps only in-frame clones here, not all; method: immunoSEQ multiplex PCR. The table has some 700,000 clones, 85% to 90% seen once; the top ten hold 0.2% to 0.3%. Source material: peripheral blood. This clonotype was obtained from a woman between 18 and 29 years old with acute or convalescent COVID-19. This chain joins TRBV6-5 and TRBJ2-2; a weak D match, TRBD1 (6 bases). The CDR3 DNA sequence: TGTGCCAGCCAGGGACATTCGAACACCGGGGAGCTGTTTTTT. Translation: CASQGHSNTGELFF.